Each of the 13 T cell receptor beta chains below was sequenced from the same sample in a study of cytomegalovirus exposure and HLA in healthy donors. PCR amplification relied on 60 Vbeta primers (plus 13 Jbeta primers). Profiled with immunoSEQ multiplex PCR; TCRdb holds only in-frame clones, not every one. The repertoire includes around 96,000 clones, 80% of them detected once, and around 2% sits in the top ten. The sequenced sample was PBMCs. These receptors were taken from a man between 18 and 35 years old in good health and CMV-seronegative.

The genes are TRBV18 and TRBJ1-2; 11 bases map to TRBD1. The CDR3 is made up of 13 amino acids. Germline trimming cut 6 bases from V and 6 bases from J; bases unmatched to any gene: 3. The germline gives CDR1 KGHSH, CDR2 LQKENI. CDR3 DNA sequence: TGTGCCAGCTCCCGGGACAGGGGGGATGGCTACACCTTC. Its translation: CASSRDRGDGYTF.

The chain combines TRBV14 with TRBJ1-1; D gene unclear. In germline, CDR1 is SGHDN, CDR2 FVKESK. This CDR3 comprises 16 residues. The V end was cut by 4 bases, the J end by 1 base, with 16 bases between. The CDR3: CASSPKNPGRNTEAFF. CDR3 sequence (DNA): TGTGCCAGCAGCCCCAAAAACCCAGGCAGGAACACTGAAGCTTTCTTT. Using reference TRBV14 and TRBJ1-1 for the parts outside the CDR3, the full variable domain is EAGVTQFPSHSVIEKGQTVTLRCDPISGHDNLYWYRRVMGKEIKFLLHFVKESKQDESGMPNNRFLAERTGGTYSTLKVQPAELEDSGVYFCASSPKNPGRNTEAFFGQGTRLTVV.

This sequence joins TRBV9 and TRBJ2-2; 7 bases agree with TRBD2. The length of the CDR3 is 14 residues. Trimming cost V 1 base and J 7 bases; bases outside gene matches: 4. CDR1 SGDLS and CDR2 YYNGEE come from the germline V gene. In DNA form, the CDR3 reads TGTGCCAGCAGCGTACTGGGGAGGGGCGGGGAGCTGTTTTTT. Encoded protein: CASSVLGRGGELFF. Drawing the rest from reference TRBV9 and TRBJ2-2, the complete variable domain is DSGVTQTPKHLITATGQRVTLRCSPRSGDLSVYWYQQSLDQGLQFLIQYYNGEERAKGNILERFSAQQFPDLHSELNLSSLELGDSALYFCASSVLGRGGELFFGEGSRLTVL.

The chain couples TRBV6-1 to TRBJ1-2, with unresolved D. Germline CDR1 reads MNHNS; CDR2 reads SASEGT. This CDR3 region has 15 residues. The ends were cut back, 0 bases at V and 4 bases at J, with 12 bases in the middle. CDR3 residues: CASSEAPGEGYGYTF. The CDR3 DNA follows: TGTGCCAGCAGTGAAGCCCCTGGGGAGGGCTATGGCTACACCTTC.

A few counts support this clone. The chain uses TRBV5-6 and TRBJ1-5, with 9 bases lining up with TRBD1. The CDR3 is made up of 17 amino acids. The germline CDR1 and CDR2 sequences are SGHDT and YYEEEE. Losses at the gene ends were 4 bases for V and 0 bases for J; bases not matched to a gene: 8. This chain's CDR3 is CASSTNRGLYSNQPQHF. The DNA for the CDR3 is TGTGCCAGCAGCACAAACAGGGGGCTTTATAGCAATCAGCCCCAGCATTTT.

This chain's CDR3 is CATILTGTGVHTEAFF. The CDR3 nucleotides read TGTGCCACCATCTTAACCGGGACAGGGGTCCATACTGAAGCTTTCTTT. V usage is TRBV19 and J usage is TRBJ1-1, with 10 bases fitting TRBD1. V gave up 10 bases and J gave up 5 bases; unmatched junction bases: 16. This CDR3 is 16 amino acids long. Per germline, CDR1 LNHDA and CDR2 SQIVND (reference sequence).

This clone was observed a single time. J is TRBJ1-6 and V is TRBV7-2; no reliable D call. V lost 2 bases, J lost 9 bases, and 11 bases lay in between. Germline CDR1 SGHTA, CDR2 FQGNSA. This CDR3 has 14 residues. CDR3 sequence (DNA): TGTGCCAGCAGCTTAAGGCAGGATGGTTCACCCCTCCACTTT. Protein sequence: CASSLRQDGSPLHF.

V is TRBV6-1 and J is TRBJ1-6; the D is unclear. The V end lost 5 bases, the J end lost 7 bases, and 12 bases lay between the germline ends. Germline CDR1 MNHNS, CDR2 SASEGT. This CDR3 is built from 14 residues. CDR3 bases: TGTGCCAGCAGTACCTATACGTCGAATTCACCCCTCCACTTT. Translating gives CASSTYTSNSPLHF.

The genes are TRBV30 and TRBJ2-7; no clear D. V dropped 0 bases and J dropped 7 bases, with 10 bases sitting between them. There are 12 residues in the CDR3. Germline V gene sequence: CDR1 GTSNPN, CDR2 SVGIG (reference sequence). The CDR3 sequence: CAWSVPLTEQYF. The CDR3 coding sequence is TGTGCCTGGAGTGTACCCCTAACTGAGCAGTACTTC.

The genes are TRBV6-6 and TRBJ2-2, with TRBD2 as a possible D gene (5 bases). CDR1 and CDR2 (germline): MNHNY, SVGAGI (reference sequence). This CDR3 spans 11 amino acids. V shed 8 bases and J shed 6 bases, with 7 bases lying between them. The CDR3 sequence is CASFGAGELFF. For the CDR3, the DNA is TGTGCCAGCTTCGGGGCCGGGGAGCTGTTTTTT.

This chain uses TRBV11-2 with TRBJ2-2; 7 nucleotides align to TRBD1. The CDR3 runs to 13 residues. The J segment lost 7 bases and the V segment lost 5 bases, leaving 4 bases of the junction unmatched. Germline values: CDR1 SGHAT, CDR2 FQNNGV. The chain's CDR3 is CASSQYRGGELFF. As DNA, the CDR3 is TGTGCCAGCAGCCAGTACAGGGGCGGGGAGCTGTTTTTT.

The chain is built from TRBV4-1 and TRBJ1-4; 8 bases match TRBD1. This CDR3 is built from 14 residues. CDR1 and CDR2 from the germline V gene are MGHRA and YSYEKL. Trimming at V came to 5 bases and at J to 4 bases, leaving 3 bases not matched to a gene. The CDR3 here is CASSYDRGNEKLFF. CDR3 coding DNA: TGCGCCAGCAGCTACGACAGGGGTAATGAAAAACTGTTTTTT.

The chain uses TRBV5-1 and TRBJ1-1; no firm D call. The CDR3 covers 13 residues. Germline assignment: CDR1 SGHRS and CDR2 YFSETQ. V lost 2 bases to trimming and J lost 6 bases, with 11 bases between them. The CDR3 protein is CASSLNPQSEAFF. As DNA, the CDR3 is TGCGCCAGCAGCTTAAACCCACAGTCTGAAGCTTTCTTT.